The source of this TCR beta chain is a study of CXCR3-negative and CXCR3-positive naive CD8 T cells. The study, taken as a whole, reports: Similar TRBV-TRBJ gene usage was seen in naive CXCR3-negative and CXCR3-positive cells, but not in memory cells. Both naive subsets showed comparably high diversity, and memory CD8+ cells showed much lower diversity.

All TRB cDNA libraries came from 5' RACE performed with UMI labels. TCRdb re-analyzed the 5' RACE reads; it lists each CDR3 protein once, without DNA. The repertoire table contains under 65,000 distinct CDR3 sequences. There are 14 residues in the CDR3. Per germline, CDR1 MDHEN and CDR2 SYDVKM. Worth noting for this clonotype: Antigen specificity is unknown.

The rearrangement joins TRBV28 to TRBJ2-2; TCRdb indicates TRBD1, and absent DNA this call remains unverified. The receptor's source is a human donor in good health. Some clones in this sample may be carry-over from other donors' samples. Sample: memory CD8+ T cells from blood. CDR3: CASRVGGYTGELFF.